The 28 T cell receptor beta chains below were found in one sample sequenced in a study of blood T cell repertoires in COVID-19. Repertoires were generated with immunoSEQ multiplex PCR, while TCRdb's copy carries only in-frame clones and drops some. The repertoire has roughly 200,000 clones, around 89% of them found once; the top ten carry 1.2%. The sequenced sample was PBMCs or T cells enriched from blood (not recorded which). The receptor set was obtained from a man aged 25 to 45 who had recovered from COVID-19.

The chain has TRBV29-1 and TRBJ1-2; D is uncertain. V was pared by 7 bases and J by 7 bases, with 22 bases between. This CDR3 contains 14 residues. CDR1 and CDR2 (germline): SQVTM, ANQGSEA. CDR3 in DNA: TGCAGCGCGGAGAGGACCGGGGAGTCCTCTGGCTACACCTTC. Residues: CSAERTGESSGYTF.

This chain uses TRBV19 with TRBJ2-2; possible D gene TRBD1, 6 bases. The length of the CDR3 is 17 residues. V lost 0 bases, J lost 5 bases, and 16 bases lay in between. Germline loops: CDR1 LNHDA, CDR2 SQIVND (reference sequence). CDR3 amino acids: CASSIDPQGLLTGELFF. The DNA of the CDR3 is TGTGCCAGTAGTATAGATCCCCAGGGGCTTCTTACCGGGGAGCTGTTTTTT.

This chain connects TRBV2 to TRBJ2-2; D not certain. Per germline, CDR1 SNHLY and CDR2 FYNNEI. Trimming left V 2 bases short and J 3 bases short, with 7 bases between. This CDR3 has 14 amino acids. The CDR3 DNA is TGTGCCAGCAGTGAAATAGTTGACACCGGGGAGCTGTTTTTT. This translates into CASSEIVDTGELFF.

The chain combines TRBV19 with TRBJ1-6; TRBD1 might be the D (5 bases). This CDR3 has 13 residues. The germline V gene encodes CDR1 LNHDA and CDR2 SQIVND (reference sequence). Trimming shortened V by 7 bases and J by 7 bases, and 11 bases separated the two germline ends. This CDR3 reads CASNSGNNSPLHF. The CDR3 region has the DNA TGTGCCAGTAATTCAGGGAACAATTCACCCCTCCACTTT.

The chain has TRBV11-2 and TRBJ2-7; the match to TRBD1 covers 12 bases. V lost 3 bases, J lost 3 bases, and 3 bases stayed unmatched. This CDR3 contains 15 residues. Germline CDR1 reads SGHAT; CDR2 reads FQNNGV. The CDR3 protein is CASSLGQGAYYEQYF. The DNA for the CDR3 is TGTGCCAGCAGCTTGGGACAGGGGGCTTACTACGAGCAGTACTTC. Combining the CDR3 with reference TRBV11-2 and TRBJ2-7 gives the whole variable domain EAGVAQSPRYKIIEKRQSVAFWCNPISGHATLYWYQQILGQGPKLLIQFQNNGVVDDSQLPKDRFSAERLKGVDSTLKIQPAKLEDSAVYLCASSLGQGAYYEQYFGPGTRLTVT.

This clone came up once. The J gene is TRBJ1-2, the V gene TRBV2; 10 positions match TRBD1. The CDR3 is 15 residues long. Trimming removed 2 bases from V and 5 bases from J; junction bases left unmatched: 5. The germline V gene has CDR1 SNHLY and CDR2 FYNNEI. The CDR3 loop is CASSERTGGAYGYTF. The CDR3 nucleotides are TGTGCCAGCAGTGAAAGGACAGGGGGAGCATATGGCTACACCTTC.

V is TRBV15 and J is TRBJ1-4; no firm D call. Germline CDR1 reads LNHNV; CDR2 reads YYDKDF (reference sequence). The CDR3 runs to 11 residues. V was pared by 0 bases and J by 10 bases, with 3 bases between. CDR3 loop: CATSRDGKLFF. The CDR3 DNA reads TGTGCCACCAGCAGAGACGGAAAACTGTTTTTT.

The chain carries TRBV12-3 or TRBV12-4 and TRBJ1-2, with a weak D call TRBD1 (6 bases). V shed 6 bases and J shed 8 bases, with 16 bases lying between them. The CDR3 spans 13 residues. CDR3 amino acids: CASRQTGPSGYTF. The CDR3 coding sequence is TGTGCCAGCAGGCAAACAGGGCCTTCGGGCTACACCTTC.

This chain connects TRBV28 to TRBJ2-1; 7 bases are a match to TRBD2. The germline gives CDR1 MDHEN, CDR2 SYDVKM. The CDR3 loop spans 15 amino acids. Germline trimming cut 3 bases from V and 0 bases from J; bases unmatched to any gene: 2. CDR3 sequence: CASSLLAGSYNEQFF. CDR3 in DNA: TGTGCCAGCAGTTTGTTAGCGGGCTCCTACAATGAGCAGTTCTTC.

The chain uses TRBV24-1 and TRBJ2-5, with a weak D call TRBD2 (5 bases). Trimming shortened V by 6 bases and J by 5 bases, and 12 bases separated the two germline ends. The V gene's germline CDR1 is KGHDR and CDR2 SFDVKD. This CDR3 comprises 13 residues. This CDR3 reads CATSLDPGETQYF. The CDR3 nucleotides are TGTGCCACCAGTTTGGACCCGGGGGAGACCCAGTACTTC.

The rearrangement uses TRBV27 and TRBJ2-7, with 14 bases identical to TRBD2. Germline V gene data show CDR1 as MNHEY and CDR2 as SMNVEV (reference sequence). After removal of 6 bases from V and 2 bases from J, the junction contained 12 bases not matched to a gene. The CDR3 covers 18 residues. CDR3 sequence: CASRSGTGTSGSPYEQYF. The DNA of the CDR3 is TGTGCCAGCAGGAGTGGGACAGGGACTAGCGGGAGTCCCTACGAGCAGTACTTC.

The rearrangement links TRBV2 to TRBJ1-2; 7 nucleotides agree with TRBD1. CDR3 size: 18 residues. With V trimmed by 1 base and J by 3 bases, 14 bases remained unmatched. CDR1 and CDR2 from the germline V gene are SNHLY and FYNNEI. CDR3 region: CASSEVPATGPFHYGYTF. CDR3 DNA: TGTGCCAGCAGTGAAGTCCCCGCGACAGGGCCCTTCCACTATGGCTACACCTTC. The full variable domain, rest sourced from reference TRBV2 and TRBJ1-2, is EPEVTQTPSHQVTQMGQEVILRCVPISNHLYFYWYRQILGQKVEFLVSFYNNEISEKSEIFDDQFSVERPDGSNFTLKIRSTKLEDSAMYFCASSEVPATGPFHYGYTFGSGTRLTVV.

The rearrangement links TRBV11-2 to TRBJ2-4; TRBD1 is a possible D gene (7 bases). This CDR3 contains 18 residues. CDR1 and CDR2 from the germline V gene are SGHAT and FQNNGV. Between the trimmed V and J ends, which lost 4 bases and 2 bases, there was a span of 21 bases. In DNA form, the CDR3 reads TGTGCCAGCAGCTCTCCAGGGGGGACCTTCGGGACCAAAAACATTCAGTACTTC. It codes for CASSSPGGTFGTKNIQYF.

The chain uses TRBV7-2 and TRBJ2-1; TRBD1 agrees at 12 bases. Germline V gives CDR1 SGHTA, CDR2 FQGNSA. This CDR3 has 16 residues. The V segment lost 6 bases and the J segment 7 bases; nucleotides outside the gene matches: 10. This chain's CDR3 is CASRYYRDRGQNEQFF. For the CDR3, the DNA is TGTGCCAGCAGATACTACCGGGACAGGGGGCAAAATGAGCAGTTCTTC.

In this sample, this clone turned up a few times. The rearrangement links TRBV14 to TRBJ2-3, with a tentative D call TRBD2 (5 bases). This CDR3 is 16 amino acids long. Looked up from germline, CDR1 is SGHDN and CDR2 is FVKESK. Trimming took 4 bases from V and 1 from J, leaving 15 bases between them. The CDR3 sequence: CASSRGVGAGTDTQYF. In DNA form, the CDR3 reads TGTGCCAGCAGCCGAGGTGTGGGAGCAGGCACAGATACGCAGTATTTT.

V and J are TRBV9 and TRBJ1-1; the D gene is possibly TRBD1 (5 bases). Trimming took 0 bases from V and 0 from J, leaving 15 bases between them. The CDR3 runs 17 residues. Per the germline V gene, CDR1 is SGDLS and CDR2 is YYNGEE. The CDR3 DNA reads as TGTGCCAGCAGCGTAGAAGGACAACCCTCTCTGAACACTGAAGCTTTCTTT. This codes for CASSVEGQPSLNTEAFF.

The chain joins TRBV28 to TRBJ1-2, with 9 bases fitting TRBD1. V was clipped by 8 bases and J by 8 bases; unmatched bases: 12. The CDR3 is 14 residues long. Germline CDR1 is MDHEN and CDR2 is SYDVKM. CDR3 DNA: TGTGCCAGCCTTATTCAACAGGGGGCTGGAGGCTACACCTTC. This codes for CASLIQQGAGGYTF.

The chain has TRBV18 and TRBJ1-1; D uncertain. The V end lost 0 bases, the J end lost 4 bases, and 12 bases lay between the germline ends. Germline CDR1 is KGHSH and CDR2 is LQKENI. The CDR3 runs to 15 residues. DNA of the CDR3: TGTGCCAGCTCACCACCTCTGTCGGGGAGCACTGAAGCTTTCTTT. Residues: CASSPPLSGSTEAFF.

This clone showed up just a few times. The chain is built from TRBV7-2 and TRBJ2-2; possibly TRBD2 for D (6 bases). Germline V lookup: CDR1 SGHTA, CDR2 FQGNSA. The CDR3 is 15 amino acids. Trimming stripped 5 bases from V and 6 bases from J, with 16 bases between. CDR3 residues: CASSPRDWGAGELFF. The CDR3, as DNA: TGTGCCAGCAGCCCTCGGGACTGGGGCGCCGGGGAGCTGTTTTTT.

CDR3 sequence: CASSLHERQDTEAFF. The CDR3 DNA reads TGCGCCAGCAGCCTCCACGAACGACAAGACACTGAAGCTTTCTTT. The V gene is TRBV4-1, the J gene TRBJ1-1; D is unresolved. V was cut by 4 bases and J by 3 bases, with 15 bases left in between. This CDR3 region has 15 residues. Germline V gives CDR1 MGHRA, CDR2 YSYEKL.

This rearrangement joins TRBV28 to TRBJ1-2; no firm D call. The ends were cut back, 6 bases at V and 5 bases at J, with 22 bases in the middle. Germline assignment: CDR1 MDHEN and CDR2 SYDVKM. CDR3 size: 16 residues. CDR3 sequence: CASSRFDREAYYGYTF. The CDR3 DNA reads as TGTGCCAGCAGCCGATTTGACCGAGAGGCGTATTATGGCTACACCTTC.

The chain employs TRBV7-2 and TRBJ1-3, with D possibly being TRBD1 (6 bases). Germline CDR1 is SGHTA and CDR2 is FQGNSA. Between the trimmed V and J ends, which lost 2 bases and 3 bases, there was a span of 14 bases. The CDR3 has 16 residues. CDR3 loop: CASSLSRGSGGNTIYF. CDR3 coding DNA: TGTGCCAGCAGCTTAAGTAGGGGGTCGGGTGGAAACACCATATATTTT. The variable domain in full, completed from reference TRBV7-2 and TRBJ1-3, reads GAGVSQSPSNKVTEKGKDVELRCDPISGHTALYWYRQSLGQGLEFLIYFQGNSAPDKSGLPSDRFSAERTGGSVSTLTIQRTQQEDSAVYLCASSLSRGSGGNTIYFGEGSWLTVV.

The rearrangement uses TRBV6-5 and TRBJ1-2, with D possibly matching TRBD1 (6 bases). This CDR3 comprises 12 residues. Deletions cut 6 bases from V and 4 bases from J, with 9 bases between. The germline CDR1 and CDR2 sequences are MNHEY and SVGAGI. The CDR3 here is CASRKTGYGYTF. In DNA form, the CDR3 reads TGTGCCAGCAGAAAGACAGGCTATGGCTACACCTTC.

Only one count was recorded for this clone. The V gene is TRBV1, the J gene TRBJ2-4; whether TRBD1, the table's D call, matches the DNA was not checked. TRBV1 is designated a pseudogene. CDR3 length: 19 residues. For the CDR3, the DNA is TGCACCAGCAGCCAAGATCGCGAGGGGGATGGGGTAGCCAAAAACATTCAGTACTTC. Translated: CTSSQDREGDGVAKNIQYF.

The rearrangement links TRBV11-2 to TRBJ1-1; D is perhaps TRBD1 (6 bases). Trimming took 1 base from V and 2 from J, leaving 17 bases between them. The germline V gene has CDR1 SGHAT and CDR2 FQNNGV. The CDR3 totals 17 residues. DNA for the CDR3: TGTGCCAGCAGCTTAGGCTCGTATGAGGGGGTCAACACTGAAGCTTTCTTT. It yields the protein CASSLGSYEGVNTEAFF.

The chain combines TRBV6-5 with TRBJ2-2; possibly TRBD1 for D (5 bases). The germline V gene encodes CDR1 MNHEY and CDR2 SVGAGI. CDR3 length: 13 residues. The CDR3 DNA reads TGTGCTTGCGCAGGGTGGGTCACCGGGGAGCTGTTTTTT. It translates to CACAGWVTGELFF.

The rearrangement uses TRBV11-2 and TRBJ2-7, with D possibly matching TRBD2 (5 bases). V was shortened by 1 base and J by 4 bases, with 8 bases between the two germline ends. This CDR3 comprises 13 residues. Germline V gene sequence: CDR1 SGHAT, CDR2 FQNNGV. The CDR3 region is CASSLAGTYEQYF. The CDR3 DNA follows: TGTGCCAGCAGCTTAGCGGGAACGTACGAGCAGTACTTC.

The rearrangement joins TRBV5-1 to TRBJ2-3, with TRBD1 identical over 7 bases. With 4 bases clipped from V and 2 bases from J, the junction kept 10 bases outside the gene matches. Germline-derived CDR1 and CDR2 are SGHRS and YFSETQ. The CDR3 is made up of 16 amino acids. The chain's CDR3 is CASSPPGQDPTDTQYF. The CDR3 coding sequence is TGCGCCAGCAGCCCCCCTGGACAGGATCCCACAGATACGCAGTATTTT.